This T cell receptor beta chain came from a study of T cells in Graves' hyperthyroidism and ophthalmopathy (dated by TCRdb to 2018 to 2020). Study-level background: Peripheral blood was sampled at the time of initial diagnosis, prior to any treatment. The 85 to 100 discovery patients were randomly split 7:3 into training and test sets. After blood sampling, hyperthyroidism patients were treated with methimazole at a starting dose of 30 mg daily, and ophthalmopathy patients were treated with high-dose intravenous methylprednisolone. Prospective prediction of ophthalmopathy was tested in an independent validation cohort consisting of some 18 hyperthyroidism patients and approximately 16 patients who later progressed to ophthalmopathy. The paper reports TCR Vbeta CDR3 sequencing of approximately 140 peripheral blood samples: around 45 ophthalmopathy, roughly 80 hyperthyroidism and around 17 progressor patients. In addition, the study compared T-cell repertoires in thyroid tissue and in blood from about 6 Graves' hyperthyroidism patients. TCR V-J signatures able to tell the groups apart were searched for in a discovery cohort of approximately 95 patients, of whom 43 had Graves' ophthalmopathy and 55 to 60 had stable Graves' hyperthyroidism. Study-level results and caveats: No statistical method was used to set the sample size in advance, and investigators knew the group allocation. In validation, progression to ophthalmopathy was predicted by the model with around 71% sensitivity and 72% to 85% specificity, a median of approximately 6.5 months before onset. Most expanded thyroid clonotypes (frequency above 0.001) were also detected in blood, suggesting blood repertoires may reflect thyroid immune responses. A 13 V-J signature model separated ophthalmopathy from stable hyperthyroidism, with roughly 88% sensitivity and around 84% specificity in cross-validation and 80%/75% in testing.

This clonotype was recorded only once. The antigen it binds to is not known. No much larger clone exists at a distance of one base, and base qualities are not known. A read on its own is weak evidence. In the ophthalmopathy patients, disease was moderately to severely active, with a Clinical Activity Score of 3 or more, a NOSPECS grade of 4 or more, and a duration of less than 3 months. Any patient with an uncontrolled infection, another autoimmune disease, pregnancy or lactation was excluded. Diagnoses relied on clinical symptoms, serum thyroxine and TRAb, thyroid ultrasound and orbital computed tomography. PBMCs were separated from roughly 9.6 ml of fresh peripheral blood using Ficoll-Paque density gradient centrifugation. Trizol reagent was used to extract total RNA, and RNA quality was then checked on an Agilent 2100 Bioanalyzer. TCR beta CDR3 regions were amplified from RNA transcripts. The first round of RT-PCR for the TCR CDR3 was performed with the HTBI primer set and the Qiagen OneStep RT-PCR kit. Libraries were constructed in a second round of multiplex PCR, after which size selection and purification were carried out. The libraries were sequenced on an Illumina HiSeq2000 using paired-end 100 bp reads. The original pipeline was this. Raw data were processed with SOAPnuke, discarding reads with adapters, uncalled bases, mean Phred below 15, or no exact constant-primer or identifier match. COPE v1.2.5 was used to merge high-quality paired reads, and clonotypes were defined as unique nucleotide sequences. Clonotypes were aligned to IMGT TRBV, TRBD and TRBJ reference segments using MiTCR v1.1. The analysis was restricted to V-J combinations with a frequency above 0.0001, which together covered 99.2% of the repertoires. The TCS score was defined as F50 (clonal expansion) divided by E x V (chaos), with BLOSUM62-based TCRdist calculated between CDR3 peptides within each V-J. Welch's t-statistics and random forest reduced around 510 V-J features to roughly 13, which were used in a naive Bayes classifier (R e1071). TCRdb's own reprocessing of the public reads used fastp at Q25 and MiXCR and kept productive beta chains. Every distinct CDR3 protein forms one entry, paired with its most common genes and DNA. These V and J calls originate from TCRdb's pipeline instead of the authors' own analysis. Recorded for this sample are approximately 400,000 distinct CDR3 sequences; approximately 14% of them occurred a single time. The top ten clones comprise around 20% of the sample.

The germline V end is reduced by 3 bases and the J end by 6 bases; junction bases left unmatched: 11. Counted from cysteine to phenylalanine, this CDR3 has 17 amino acids. The entry retains the CDR3 DNA only, 51 bases that are in frame from base 1. CDR1 MDHEN and CDR2 SYDVKM were looked up in the germline V gene. The sequenced sample was blood. The chain couples TRBV28 to TRBJ1-5; TRBD1 lines up with 10 middle nucleotides. This TCR derives from a woman in her 30s with Graves' ophthalmopathy. The sequenced DNA: TGTGCCAGCAGTTTTTTTCCGGGACAGGGGTTATCTCAGCCCCAGCATTTT. It is translated as CASSFFPGQGLSQPQHF.